This T cell receptor (beta chain) derives from a study of human T cells and chemical hapten exposure. Study at large: There were per-sample TCR yield variations, arising mainly from small pooled library volume differences. Study results and caveats: Expanded TCRs produced significantly more large CDR3 similarity clusters than controls did.

Each CDR3 protein gets one entry after TCRdb re-called the RACE reads with MiXCR. The table records some 180,000 distinct CDR3 sequences, 20% to 25% of them present only once. The CDR3 loop spans 15 amino acids. CDR1 is LGHNA and CDR2 is YNFKEQ in the germline V gene. Trimming removed 0 bases at V and 0 bases at J, with 5 bases between. This clonotype was recorded at least ten times. Its antigen is undetermined. Stated time point: patch test 1, 2 weeks after DPC sensitization. Indicated treatment: therapeutic diphenylcyclopropenone sensitization with weekly scalp DPC. The source material was whole blood, sampled in connection with sensitization to the hapten diphenylcyclopropenone (DPC). This chain uses TRBV4-2 with TRBJ2-2; D ambiguous. The clonotype comes from a woman aged 50 to 60 with alopecia areata. Some clones in this sample may be carry-over from other donors' samples. CDR3 amino acids: CASSQDQANTGELFF. The DNA of the CDR3 is TGTGCCAGCAGCCAAGATCAGGCGAACACCGGGGAGCTGTTTTTT.